Following are 5 T cell receptor beta chains from one sample sequenced in a study of identical twins. TCRdb ran MiXCR on the 5' RACE reads and lists one entry per CDR3 protein. The table lists roughly 1,500,000 distinct CDR3 sequences, roughly 35% of them singletons. The sequencing input was cord blood. These receptors were obtained from a newborn girl in good health.

This clonotype appeared once. The chain employs TRBV2 and TRBJ2-3; TRBD1 or TRBD2 may be the D gene (5 bases each). This CDR3 comprises 14 residues. Looked up from germline, CDR1 is SNHLY and CDR2 is FYNNEI. V lost 3 bases and J lost 5, with 12 bases in between. CDR3 DNA: TGTGCCAGCAGTGACCCCGGGACCGGAGATACGCAGTATTTT. Translated: CASSDPGTGDTQYF.

This sequence joins TRBV10-2 and TRBJ1-1; unclear D gene. This CDR3 has 13 residues. Germline assignment: CDR1 WSHSY and CDR2 SAAADI. With 4 bases removed from V and 6 bases from J, the gap between germline ends came to 12 bases. The CDR3 DNA reads TGCGCCAGCAGTGGATCCTCAGGCGCTGAAGCTTTCTTT. The encoded protein is CASSGSSGAEAFF.

The chain employs TRBV24-1 and TRBJ2-5, with a tentative D call TRBD2 (5 bases). The J call may be wrong; the DNA end is better matched by TRBJ2-7. The CDR3 spans 15 residues. Germline V gene lookup returns CDR1 KGHDR and CDR2 SFDVKD. CDR3 nucleotide sequence: TGTGCCACCAGTGTGGGGAGAAAAGTGGTTGACGAGCAGTACTTC. Its protein is CATSVGRKVVDEQYF.

The chain links TRBV12-5 to TRBJ2-7; TRBD2 matches 12 bases. Germline V gives CDR1 LGHNT, CDR2 FRNRAP. The V and J ends lost 5 bases and 5 bases, in that order; junction bases with no gene match: 13. The CDR3 totals 17 residues. This CDR3 is CASGPPRLAGVNNEQYF. CDR3 coding DNA: TGTGCTAGTGGTCCTCCTCGACTAGCGGGAGTCAACAACGAGCAGTACTTC.

This chain uses TRBV6-2 or TRBV6-3 with TRBJ2-2; the D call may be TRBD1 or TRBD2 (5 bases each). V lost 4 bases and J lost 4, with 13 bases in between. Germline CDR1 MNHEY, CDR2 SVGEGT. This CDR3 is built from 15 residues. DNA of the CDR3: TGTGCCAGCAGTTCCTGGGACGGGTCCACCGGGGAGCTGTTTTTT. Protein product: CASSSWDGSTGELFF.